This T cell receptor beta chain was sequenced during a study of blood T cell repertoires in COVID-19. Overall study context: Italy, Spain and the United States were the sources of the convalescent and acute COVID-19 samples. The analysed material was cDNA or gDNA that came from T cells, B-cell-depleted T cells, or PBMCs.

Authors' processing steps: Estimates of nucleated cell counts were drawn from the amplification of reference gene primers. Assay used: immunoSEQ multiplex PCR; TCRdb lists only in-frame clones, some missing. V, J and clone size reflect that table, while D and trimming were determined from the DNA. The sample lists fewer than 50,000 clones; approximately 90% were seen once. The CDR3 consists of 15 residues. The germline CDR1 and CDR2 sequences are SGHTA and FQGNSA. Trimming removed 1 base from V and 6 bases from J, with 15 bases in between. The TCR sequence derives from a man aged 50 or older with active COVID-19. The sequenced material came from peripheral blood. The chain combines TRBV7-2 with TRBJ1-2, with TRBD1 as a possible D gene (6 bases). The CDR3 coding sequence is TGTGCCAGCAGCTTAGAGGGCAGCTGGGGGCATGGCTACACCTTC. Its translation: CASSLEGSWGHGYTF.